These 21 T cell receptor beta chains came from one sample sequenced in a study of T-cell reconstitution after alpha-beta-depleted transplantation in children. This sample's TCRbeta library carried unique molecular identifier barcodes. A single record per CDR3 protein comes from TCRdb applying MiXCR to the PCR reads. The data show roughly 200,000 distinct CDR3 sequences, 6% to 7% seen once. Source: PBMCs from the stem cell graft donor, taken from the stem cell graft. The receptors stem from a human donor who donated a stem cell graft to a child with Wiskott-Aldrich syndrome.

This clonotype came up many times. The V gene is TRBV12-3 or TRBV12-4, the J gene TRBJ1-4; a weak D match, TRBD1 (5 bases). The CDR3 runs to 13 residues. Trimming took off 6 bases at V and 5 bases at J, with 10 bases between the two ends. The CDR3: CASSRAQNEKLFF. The CDR3 DNA is TGTGCCAGCAGCAGGGCGCAAAATGAAAAACTGTTTTTT.

Ten or more counts support this clonotype. The J gene is TRBJ2-3, the V gene TRBV12-3 or TRBV12-4; 9 positions match TRBD1. This CDR3 spans 17 amino acids. Unmatched junction bases numbered 15, after V lost 5 bases and J lost 6 bases. The CDR3 reads CASSPTLRQGVADTQYF. The DNA of the CDR3 is TGTGCCAGCAGTCCAACCTTAAGACAGGGGGTCGCGGATACGCAGTATTTT.

This clonotype occurred many times. The chain's CDR3 is CASSSGTGELFF. The CDR3 DNA sequence: TGTGCCAGCAGTTCTGGGACCGGGGAGCTGTTTTTT. The J gene is TRBJ2-2, the V gene TRBV12-3 or TRBV12-4; D gene uncertain. With 4 bases removed from V and 5 bases from J, the gap between germline ends came to 5 bases. This CDR3 spans 12 amino acids.

There are many counts of this clonotype. The chain is built from TRBV20-1 and TRBJ2-5; no clear D gene. The CDR3 runs 14 residues. V shed 3 bases and J shed 1 base, with 12 bases lying between them. Germline CDR1 and CDR2: DFQATT and SNEGSKA (reference sequence). The CDR3 nucleotides read TGCAGTGCTAGCTCGGTTACGTTCCAAGAGACCCAGTACTTC. Encoded protein: CSASSVTFQETQYF.

This clonotype was detected only a few times. The chain recombines TRBV18 with TRBJ1-5, with a possible D match to TRBD1 (5 bases). Trimming took 3 bases from V and 9 from J, leaving 6 bases between them. The germline V gene encodes CDR1 KGHSH and CDR2 LQKENI. This CDR3 is 11 amino acids long. The CDR3, as DNA: TGTGCCAGCTCACCGAGGGGGCCCCAGCATTTT. Translation gives CASSPRGPQHF. Full variable domain (remainder filled in from reference TRBV18 and TRBJ1-5): NAGVMQNPRHLVRRRGQEARLRCSPMKGHSHVYWYRQLPEEGLKFMVYLQKENIIDESGMPKERFSAEFPKEGPSILRIQQVVRGDSAAYFCASSPRGPQHFGDGTRLSIL.

This clonotype was counted ten times or more. The chain links TRBV12-3 or TRBV12-4 to TRBJ1-3; no definite D call. Trimming removed 5 bases at V and 7 bases at J, with 6 bases between. CDR3 size: 11 residues. CDR3 residues: CASSPRNTIYF. Written as DNA, the CDR3 is TGTGCCAGCAGTCCCCGGAACACCATATATTTT.

This clonotype was recorded many times. The chain employs TRBV5-6 and TRBJ1-4; no firm D call. Germline V lookup: CDR1 SGHDT, CDR2 YYEEEE. V lost 1 base to trimming and J lost 2 bases, with 12 bases between them. The CDR3 is 16 amino acids. The CDR3 loop is CASSLWDDQTNEKLFF. CDR3 bases: TGTGCCAGCAGCTTGTGGGATGACCAGACTAATGAAAAACTGTTTTTT.

This clonotype was recorded a few times. The chain couples TRBV12-3 or TRBV12-4 to TRBJ1-2, with TRBD1 as a possible D gene (5 bases). V lost 2 bases, J lost 4 bases, and 11 bases lay in between. The CDR3 length is 14 residues. This chain's CDR3 is CASSLRGFIYGYTF. In nucleotides, the CDR3 is TGTGCCAGCAGTTTAAGGGGTTTTATCTATGGCTACACCTTC.

The sample holds many counts of this clonotype. This chain links TRBV7-8 with TRBJ2-7, with D possibly being TRBD1 (5 bases). The CDR3 is 15 amino acids. Trimming took 0 bases from V and 4 from J, leaving 13 bases between them. The germline CDR1 and CDR2 sequences are SGHVS and FQNEAQ. DNA for the CDR3: TGTGCCAGCAGCTTAGCTTTGGAAGGGGTATACGAGCAGTACTTC. It is translated as CASSLALEGVYEQYF.

This clonotype was counted ten times or more. The CDR3 DNA reads TGTGCCAGCAGGGCAGGGGACGAGCAGTACTTC. Its translation: CASRAGDEQYF. The genes are TRBV11-2 and TRBJ2-7, with a possible D match to TRBD1 (6 bases). Germline assignment: CDR1 SGHAT and CDR2 FQNNGV. The germline V and J ends were trimmed by 6 bases and 5 bases, with 8 bases remaining between them. The CDR3 length is 11 residues.

In its sample, this clonotype was seen many times. This rearrangement joins TRBV10-3 to TRBJ1-2; D remains ambiguous. V was cut by 2 bases and J by 6 bases, with 16 bases left in between. The CDR3 covers 15 residues. Germline loops: CDR1 ENHRY, CDR2 SYGVKD. The CDR3 region is CAISEGLRRVNGYTF. DNA of the CDR3: TGTGCCATCAGTGAGGGACTCCGGCGAGTGAATGGCTACACCTTC.

The sample holds many counts of this clonotype. V is TRBV5-1 and J is TRBJ2-7; 12 nucleotides line up with TRBD1. Germline values: CDR1 SGHRS, CDR2 YFSETQ. There are 15 residues in the CDR3. The trim removed 3 bases at V and 9 bases at J, leaving 10 bases unmatched. The CDR3 coding sequence is TGCGCCAGCAGCTGGGGGACAGGGGGCGCCGCTGGGCAGTACTTC. Translation: CASSWGTGGAAGQYF.

There are a few counts of this clonotype. The rearrangement links TRBV20-1 to TRBJ2-1; 9 nucleotides align to TRBD2. The CDR3 is made up of 18 amino acids. J lost 4 bases, V lost 1 base, and 14 bases had no gene match. Per the germline V gene, CDR1 is DFQATT and CDR2 is SNEGSKA (reference sequence). CDR3 nucleotides: TGCAGTGCTAGAGGGGCCACATCTCTAGCGGGGCGATACAATGAGCAGTTCTTC. Encoded protein: CSARGATSLAGRYNEQFF.

This clonotype came up a few times. The rearrangement links TRBV29-1 to TRBJ1-2, with D unclear. CDR1 is SQVTM, CDR2 ANQGSEA, per germline. The CDR3 contains 13 residues. V lost 6 bases and J 4 bases, leaving 15 bases between the germline ends. CDR3 protein: CSVDGARSYGYTF. In DNA form, the CDR3 reads TGCAGCGTGGATGGTGCGCGAAGCTATGGCTACACCTTC. The complete variable domain, with remaining parts taken from reference TRBV29-1 and TRBJ1-2, reads SAVISQKPSRDICQRGTSLTIQCQVDSQVTMMFWYRQQPGQSLTLIATANQGSEATYESGFVIDKFPISRPNLTFSTLTVSNMSPEDSSIYLCSVDGARSYGYTFGSGTRLTVV.

This clonotype was found many times. V usage is TRBV20-1 and J usage is TRBJ2-1; D uncertain. Trimming removed 0 bases from V and 0 bases from J, with 9 bases in between. The CDR3 has 15 amino acids. Germline CDR1 DFQATT, CDR2 SNEGSKA (reference sequence). This CDR3 is CSARESQRSYNEQFF. The CDR3 DNA reads as TGCAGTGCTAGAGAATCGCAGCGCTCCTACAATGAGCAGTTCTTC.

This clonotype has only a few counts. This sequence joins TRBV7-2 and TRBJ1-1, with 7 bases aligning to TRBD1. The CDR3 has 14 residues. V gave up 2 bases and J gave up 4 bases; unmatched junction bases: 4. The V gene's germline CDR1 is SGHTA and CDR2 FQGNSA. The CDR3: CASSLLGGPTEAFF. CDR3 nucleotides: TGTGCCAGCAGCTTATTAGGGGGCCCCACTGAAGCTTTCTTT.

This clonotype came up a few times. The V and J genes are TRBV28 and TRBJ2-4; D ambiguous. V lost 6 bases to trimming and J lost 8 bases, with 17 bases between them. CDR1 and CDR2 from the germline V gene are MDHEN and SYDVKM. This CDR3 contains 14 residues. The CDR3 bases are TGTGCCAGCAGCTTGGTTGAAAGGGCGGACATTCAGTACTTC. It codes for CASSLVERADIQYF.

This clonotype showed up many times. The V and J genes are TRBV7-9 and TRBJ2-7; 8 bases match TRBD1. Germline V CDR1 and CDR2: SEHNR, FQNEAQ (reference sequence). The ends lost 4 bases at V and 5 bases at J; junction bases unmatched: 10. The CDR3 is made up of 15 amino acids. The chain's CDR3 is CASSSIRTGRHEQYF. CDR3 bases: TGTGCCAGCAGCTCGATAAGGACAGGGAGGCACGAGCAGTACTTC. The complete variable domain, with remaining parts taken from reference TRBV7-9 and TRBJ2-7, reads DTGVSQNPRHKITKRGQNVTFRCDPISEHNRLYWYRQTLGQGPEFLTYFQNEAQLEKSRLLSDRFSAERPKGSFSTLEIQRTEQGDSAMYLCASSSIRTGRHEQYFGPGTRLTVT.

This clonotype has only a few counts. The rearrangement joins TRBV3-1 to TRBJ1-1; D not certain. Germline CDR1 LGHDT, CDR2 YNNKEL (reference sequence). Trimming left V 0 bases short and J 5 bases short, with 7 bases between. The CDR3 length is 13 residues. The CDR3 coding sequence is TGTGCCAGCAGCCAAGATTCGTGGACTGAAGCTTTCTTT. Encoded protein: CASSQDSWTEAFF.

This clonotype was found many times. The rearrangement links TRBV10-2 to TRBJ1-2; no clear D. Germline CDR1 and CDR2: WSHSY and SAAADI. This CDR3 is 13 amino acids long. Trimming cost V 3 bases and J 4 bases, with 9 bases left between them. The CDR3 DNA reads TGCGCCAGCAGTGAAGCCCCGGGCTATGGCTACACCTTC. It is translated as CASSEAPGYGYTF.

In its sample, this clonotype was seen many times. V gene TRBV10-3 combines with J gene TRBJ2-1; D is undetermined. The CDR3 length is 14 residues. Germline V gene data show CDR1 as ENHRY and CDR2 as SYGVKD. The V end lost 6 bases, the J end lost 6 bases, and 15 bases lay between the germline ends. The CDR3 protein is CAISDPTLVNEQFF. CDR3 DNA: TGTGCCATCAGCGATCCTACGTTAGTCAATGAGCAGTTCTTC.